One TCR beta chain is described in this entry. Its target is unknown. These data belong to a study of blood T cell dynamics during melanoma immunotherapy. Study-wide background: Standard first-line treatment here was pembrolizumab or nivolumab plus ipilimumab in metastatic melanoma. Study-level points and caveats: The study could not tell melanoma-specific clones from general immune activation.

Every bulk PBMC sample received the same 350 ng of DNA. Using immunoSEQ multiplex PCR, the repertoire was profiled, and TCRdb retains in-frame clones only, with some absent. The repertoire holds roughly 9,700 clones, with 65% to 90% as singletons. As to time point: pre-treatment baseline. The clonotype comes from a human donor with melanoma. This material consisted of blood, taken from a patient treated with checkpoint blockade.

This chain's CDR3 is CASSLGLARDTQYF. In nucleotides, the CDR3 is TGTGCCAGCAGTTTAGGACTAGCGCGGGATACGCAGTATTTT. The chain combines TRBV27 with TRBJ2-3; 9 positions match TRBD2. The CDR3 is 14 residues long. The germline V gene has CDR1 MNHEY and CDR2 SMNVEV (reference sequence). V lost 2 bases to trimming and J lost 6 bases; unmatched junction nucleotides: 3.